The 3 T cell receptor beta chains below were found in one sample sequenced in a study of T cell repertoires in cytomegalovirus infection. TCRdb fed the reads into MiXCR, producing one record per CDR3 protein. In the table there are 370,000 or so distinct CDR3 sequences, roughly 34% of which are singletons. No antigen has been assigned to these receptors. The specimen comprised cultured PBMCs, sampled from culture after CMV antigen stimulation. These receptors were obtained from a human donor in good health (CMV status not recorded). Some clones in this sample may be carry-over from other donors' samples.

The genes are TRBV12-3 or TRBV12-4 and TRBJ1-3; D unresolved. The CDR3 is 16 amino acids. Trimming cost V 5 bases and J 0 bases, with 14 bases left between them. The CDR3 DNA follows: TGTGCCAGCAGTCCGTGGGATTGGAGCTCTGGAAACACCATATATTTT. Translating gives CASSPWDWSSGNTIYF.

The CDR3 region is CASSPRGDRLAVFTDTQYF. Written as DNA, the CDR3 is TGCGCCAGCAGCCCTAGGGGGGATCGACTAGCGGTTTTCACAGATACGCAGTATTTT. The chain carries TRBV5-1 and TRBJ2-3; 9 nucleotides agree with TRBD2. In germline, CDR1 is SGHRS, CDR2 YFSETQ. There are 19 residues in the CDR3. V lost 4 bases, J lost 2 bases, and 17 bases stayed unmatched. Based on the CDR3 plus reference TRBV5-1 and TRBJ2-3, the full variable domain is KAGVTQTPRYLIKTRGQQVTLSCSPISGHRSVSWYQQTPGQGLQFLFEYFSETQRNKGNFPGRFSGRQFSNSRSEMNVSTLELGDSALYLCASSPRGDRLAVFTDTQYFGPGTRLTVL.

This sequence joins TRBV30 and TRBJ2-7, with TRBD2 matching over 16 bases. After removal of 0 bases from V and 6 bases from J, the junction contained 8 bases not matched to a gene. CDR1 GTSNPN and CDR2 SVGIG come from the germline V gene (reference sequence). The CDR3 has 17 amino acids. CDR3 bases: TGTGCCTGGAGTGTAGGGACTAGCGGGAGGGCGAGGTCCGAGCAGTACGTC. It specifies CAWSVGTSGRARSEQYV.